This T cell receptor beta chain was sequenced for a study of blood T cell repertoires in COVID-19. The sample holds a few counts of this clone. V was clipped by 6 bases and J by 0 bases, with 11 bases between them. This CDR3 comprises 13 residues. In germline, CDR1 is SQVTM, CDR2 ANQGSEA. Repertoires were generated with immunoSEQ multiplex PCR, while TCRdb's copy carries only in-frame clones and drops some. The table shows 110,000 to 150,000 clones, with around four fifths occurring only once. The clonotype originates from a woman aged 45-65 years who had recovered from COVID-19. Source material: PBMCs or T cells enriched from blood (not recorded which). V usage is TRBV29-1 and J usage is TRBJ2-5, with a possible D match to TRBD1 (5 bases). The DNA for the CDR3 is TGCAGCGTCCAAACAGGCAACCAAGAGACCCAGTACTTC. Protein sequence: CSVQTGNQETQYF.